Below are 20 T cell receptor beta chains sequenced from a single sample in a study of blood T cell repertoires in COVID-19. Sequenced by immunoSEQ multiplex PCR; TCRdb stores in-frame clones only, minus some. The table shows about 64,000 clones, with more than 75% occurring only once. The sample was PBMCs or T cells enriched from blood (not recorded which). The receptor set was obtained from a woman between 35 and 50 years old who had recovered from COVID-19.

There are a few counts of this clone. The chain uses TRBV27 and TRBJ1-2; TRBD1 might be the D (5 bases). The germline V gene encodes CDR1 MNHEY and CDR2 SMNVEV (reference sequence). CDR3 length: 13 residues. The ends were cut back, 2 bases at V and 5 bases at J, with 9 bases in the middle. CDR3 sequence: CASSLAGGYGYTF. The CDR3 region has the DNA TGTGCCAGCAGTTTAGCGGGGGGATATGGCTACACCTTC.

V and J are TRBV7-2 and TRBJ1-4, with TRBD1 matching 10 bases. The germline CDR1 and CDR2 sequences are SGHTA and FQGNSA. The length of the CDR3 is 17 residues. The trim removed 4 bases at V and 5 bases at J, leaving 10 bases unmatched. The CDR3 loop is CASSSRDRGFRNEKLFF. The CDR3 DNA is TGTGCCAGCAGCTCTCGGGACAGGGGCTTCCGCAATGAAAAACTGTTTTTT. The variable domain in full, with the rest retrieved from reference TRBV7-2 and TRBJ1-4, is GAGVSQSPSNKVTEKGKDVELRCDPISGHTALYWYRQSLGQGLEFLIYFQGNSAPDKSGLPSDRFSAERTGGSVSTLTIQRTQQEDSAVYLCASSSRDRGFRNEKLFFGSGTQLSVL.

The V and J genes are TRBV19 and TRBJ2-7; TRBD1 matches 8 bases. J lost 2 bases, V lost 5 bases, and 8 bases had no gene match. Germline V gives CDR1 LNHDA, CDR2 SQIVND (reference sequence). The CDR3 loop spans 15 amino acids. For the CDR3, the DNA is TGTGCCAGTAGTCCGGGACAGGTTGGGGCCTACGAGCAGTACTTC. Its translation is CASSPGQVGAYEQYF.

The genes are TRBV28 and TRBJ1-2; 7 nucleotides align to TRBD1. V was clipped by 8 bases and J by 6 bases; unmatched bases: 9. Germline values: CDR1 MDHEN, CDR2 SYDVKM. The CDR3 sequence is 13 residues long. As DNA, the CDR3 is TGTGCCAGCGTGGAGGGGGCCTTGAATGGCTACACCTTC. Protein sequence: CASVEGALNGYTF.

This clone was seen only once. The chain is built from TRBV11-2 and TRBJ1-2; 9 positions agree with TRBD1. There are 15 residues in the CDR3. The junction had 8 bases not matched to a gene; V was cut back by 4 bases and J by 5 bases. Germline V gives CDR1 SGHAT, CDR2 FQNNGV. The DNA for the CDR3 is TGTGCCAGCAGCTCTGCGGGACAGGGTGTTTATGGCTACACCTTC. Its translation is CASSSAGQGVYGYTF.

This clone was observed once. This rearrangement joins TRBV6-5 to TRBJ1-5; D perhaps matches TRBD1 (6 bases). V lost 9 bases, J lost 4 bases, and 16 bases lay in between. The germline CDR1 and CDR2 sequences are MNHEY and SVGAGI. This CDR3 region has 14 residues. CDR3 region: CARTQQGKNQPQHF. CDR3 coding DNA: TGTGCCAGAACTCAACAGGGAAAGAATCAGCCCCAGCATTTT.

The V and J genes are TRBV7-9 and TRBJ2-1, with TRBD2 identical over 8 bases. Unmatched junction bases numbered 10, after V lost 5 bases and J lost 1 base. This CDR3 has 17 amino acids. Germline V gene data show CDR1 as SEHNR and CDR2 as FQNEAQ (reference sequence). CDR3 residues: CASSPRGGGPSYNEQFF. The CDR3 DNA is TGTGCCAGCAGCCCCCGGGGCGGGGGGCCATCCTACAATGAGCAGTTCTTC.

Remarks on this clone: One end of the junction is discordant with germline, which a read error may explain. The genes are TRBV6-4 and TRBJ1-1; 7 bases match TRBD1. The germline gives CDR1 MRHNA, CDR2 SNTAGT. The CDR3 length is 14 residues. The CDR3 nucleotides read TGTGCCAGCAGGGACTGGGACAGAGGGACTGAAGCTTTCTTT. This translates into CASRDWDRGTEAFF.

V gene TRBV11-2 combines with J gene TRBJ2-1, with 7 positions matching TRBD1. Germline CDR1 reads SGHAT; CDR2 reads FQNNGV. The CDR3 extends over 14 amino acids. Trimming removed 1 base from V and 5 bases from J; junction bases left unmatched: 2. The CDR3 coding sequence is TGTGCCAGCAGCTTAGCAGACAGGGACAATGAGCAGTTCTTC. Protein sequence: CASSLADRDNEQFF.

V is TRBV25-1 and J is TRBJ1-6; TRBD1 is a possible D gene (6 bases). The ends were cut back, 3 bases at V and 9 bases at J, with 9 bases in the middle. This CDR3 contains 13 residues. Germline CDR1 reads MGHDK; CDR2 reads SYGVNS. CDR3 protein: CASSETGTSPLHF. CDR3 DNA sequence: TGTGCCAGCAGTGAGACAGGTACTTCACCCCTCCACTTT.

This chain connects TRBV19 to TRBJ1-1; D may be TRBD1 (5 bases). CDR1 is LNHDA and CDR2 is SQIVND in the germline V gene (reference sequence). The CDR3 is made up of 13 amino acids. The germline V and J ends were trimmed by 6 bases and 4 bases, with 12 bases remaining between them. The DNA for the CDR3 is TGTGCCAGTAGACCCCAGGGTACCACTGAAGCTTTCTTT. This sequence encodes CASRPQGTTEAFF.

The chain employs TRBV10-2 and TRBJ2-1; TRBD2 matches 12 bases. Trimming took 6 bases from V and 4 from J; bases not matched to a gene: 4. Germline V gene data show CDR1 as WSHSY and CDR2 as SAAADI. The CDR3 extends over 15 amino acids. The CDR3 sequence is CASRIGTSGYNEQFF. CDR3 bases: TGCGCCAGCAGGATCGGGACTAGCGGGTACAATGAGCAGTTCTTC.

This chain joins TRBV19 and TRBJ1-1; 8 nucleotides align to TRBD1. Germline CDR1 and CDR2: LNHDA and SQIVND (reference sequence). J gave up 1 base and V 3 bases, and 1 base lay outside the gene matches. This CDR3 comprises 14 residues. Here the CDR3 DNA reads TGTGCCAGTAGTATCGGACAGGGGAACACTGAAGCTTTCTTT. Encoded protein: CASSIGQGNTEAFF.

V and J are TRBV7-9 and TRBJ1-2; D is perhaps TRBD1 (5 bases). The CDR3 length is 14 residues. Per germline, CDR1 SEHNR and CDR2 FQNEAQ (reference sequence). The ends were cut back, 1 base at V and 2 bases at J, with 8 bases in the middle. CDR3 bases: TGTGCCAGCAGCTTAGGGCAGGGCAACTATGGCTACACCTTC. Amino acid sequence: CASSLGQGNYGYTF.

The CDR3 nucleotides read TGTGCCAGCAGTGAGGGGACAGGGGTTTATGGCTACACCTTC. Its protein product is CASSEGTGVYGYTF. The chain carries TRBV6-4 and TRBJ1-2; 10 positions match TRBD1. The germline V gene encodes CDR1 MRHNA and CDR2 SNTAGT. V lost 3 bases to trimming and J lost 5 bases; unmatched junction nucleotides: 3. This CDR3 region has 14 residues.

The chain combines TRBV12-3 or TRBV12-4 with TRBJ1-5, with 7 bases aligning to TRBD1. The CDR3 runs 13 residues. V lost 5 bases, J lost 7 bases, and 5 bases stayed unmatched. The CDR3 here is CASSATGSQPQHF. The CDR3 DNA reads TGTGCCAGCAGTGCGACAGGGAGCCAGCCCCAGCATTTT.

The chain employs TRBV5-5 and TRBJ2-4, with 12 bases aligning to TRBD2. The CDR3 extends over 16 amino acids. J gave up 5 bases and V 0 bases, and 3 bases lay outside the gene matches. Germline V gene lookup returns CDR1 SGHKS and CDR2 YYEKEE (reference sequence). CDR3 protein: CASSLGLAGDQNIQYF. CDR3 DNA: TGTGCCAGCAGCTTGGGACTAGCGGGGGACCAAAACATTCAGTACTTC.

V usage is TRBV6-5 and J usage is TRBJ1-2; 9 nucleotides match TRBD1. From germline, CDR1 is MNHEY and CDR2 SVGAGI. The CDR3 extends over 16 amino acids. Trimming took 3 bases from V and 3 from J; bases not matched to a gene: 8. CDR3 protein: CASSYQGTGRDYGYTF. The CDR3 nucleotides read TGTGCCAGCAGTTATCAAGGGACAGGGCGGGACTATGGCTACACCTTC.

V gene TRBV2 combines with J gene TRBJ2-3, with TRBD1 matching 9 bases. Germline-derived CDR1 and CDR2 are SNHLY and FYNNEI. V was pared by 10 bases and J by 3 bases, with 5 bases of the junction left unmatched. The CDR3 covers 13 residues. The CDR3, as DNA: TGTGCCAACCTGGGACAGGGTACAGATACGCAGTATTTT. This translates into CANLGQGTDTQYF.

The V call is TRBV9, the J call TRBJ2-2; D might be TRBD1 (6 bases). There are 14 residues in the CDR3. Germline V gene data show CDR1 as SGDLS and CDR2 as YYNGEE. Trimming removed 3 bases from V and 4 bases from J, with 10 bases in between. The chain's CDR3 is CASSADRITGELFF. The CDR3 bases are TGTGCCAGCAGCGCCGACAGGATCACCGGGGAGCTGTTTTTT.